A selection of T cell receptor beta chains follows, all from one sample in a study of shared clonotypes between healthy human individuals. Libraries were prepared by immunoSEQ multiplex PCR; TCRdb keeps only in-frame clonotypes and omits some of them. The data show more than 2 million clones, approximately 95% seen once. Sequenced: naive CD4+ T cells sorted from blood. These receptors were collected from a man aged 18 to 30 in good health. Each CDR3 is given with its conserved first and last residue. Each record gives: J gene, V gene, D gene, clone size, CDR3 protein, CDR3 DNA. The D gene is left open where the match is weak. Where a row states a size, it is once, few, many or the class of an expanded clone; other rows omit it.

TRBJ1-2 | TRBV30 | . | . | CAWTSNPGERNYGYTF | TGTGCCTGGACCTCAAATCCAGGGGAACGTAACTATGGCTACACCTTC
TRBJ1-1 | TRBV5-1 | . | . | CASSLDGRGGTEAFF | TGCGCCAGCAGCTTGGACGGACGGGGAGGTACTGAAGCTTTCTTT
TRBJ1-2 | TRBV2 | . | few | CASRAGAGYTF | TGTGCCAGCAGGGCAGGGGCTGGCTACACCTTC
TRBJ2-5 | TRBV5-1 | TRBD1 | . | CASSMGQGAGETQYF | TGCGCCAGCAGCATGGGACAGGGGGCTGGGGAGACCCAGTACTTC
TRBJ1-5 | TRBV27 | . | . | CASSRTDSNQPQHF | TGTGCCAGCAGCCGGACAGATAGCAATCAGCCCCAGCATTTT
TRBJ1-1 | TRBV5-4 | . | . | CASSFWDGTGEAFF | TGTGCCAGCAGCTTTTGGGATGGGACCGGAGAAGCTTTCTTT
TRBJ2-1 | TRBV12-5 | . | . | CASGSLGLSRRSYNEQFF | TGTGCTAGTGGTTCCCTAGGGTTGAGCCGGAGATCCTACAATGAGCAGTTCTTC
TRBJ1-4 | TRBV5-1 | TRBD1 | . | CASSLVRQGELGEKLFF | TGCGCCAGCAGCTTGGTGCGGCAGGGGGAGTTAGGTGAAAAACTGTTTTTT
TRBJ2-7 | TRBV5-1 | TRBD1 | once | CASSSVDETGEYEQYF | TGCGCCAGCAGCTCCGTGGATGAGACAGGGGAGTACGAGCAGTACTTC
TRBJ1-2 | TRBV11-2 | . | . | CASSWDGGLGYTF | TGTGCCAGCAGCTGGGACGGGGGTTTAGGCTACACCTTC
TRBJ2-5 | TRBV6-5 | . | . | CASSNRAWSGETQYF | TGTGCCAGCAGTAATAGGGCCTGGTCGGGAGAGACCCAGTACTTC
TRBJ1-1 | TRBV28 | . | . | CATRFGRTEAFF | TGTGCCACCCGGTTTGGAAGGACTGAAGCTTTCTTT
TRBJ2-7 | TRBV5-4 | . | . | CASSLNGQSYEQYF | TGTGCCAGCAGCTTGAACGGACAGAGCTACGAGCAGTACTTC
TRBJ2-3 | TRBV4-1 | TRBD1 | . | CASSQDLNRGLKDTQYF | TGCGCCAGCAGCCAAGATCTAAACAGGGGGCTTAAAGATACGCAGTATTTT
TRBJ1-4 | TRBV6-1 | TRBD1 | . | CASSGNRGELFF | TGTGCCAGCAGTGGGAACAGGGGCGAACTGTTTTTT
TRBJ1-1 | TRBV18 | . | once | CASSQGRGTEAFF | TGTGCCAGCTCACAGGGGCGGGGCACTGAAGCTTTCTTT
TRBJ2-2 | TRBV9 | TRBD1 | . | CASSVQGVQTGELFF | TGTGCCAGCAGCGTACAGGGGGTTCAAACCGGGGAGCTGTTTTTT